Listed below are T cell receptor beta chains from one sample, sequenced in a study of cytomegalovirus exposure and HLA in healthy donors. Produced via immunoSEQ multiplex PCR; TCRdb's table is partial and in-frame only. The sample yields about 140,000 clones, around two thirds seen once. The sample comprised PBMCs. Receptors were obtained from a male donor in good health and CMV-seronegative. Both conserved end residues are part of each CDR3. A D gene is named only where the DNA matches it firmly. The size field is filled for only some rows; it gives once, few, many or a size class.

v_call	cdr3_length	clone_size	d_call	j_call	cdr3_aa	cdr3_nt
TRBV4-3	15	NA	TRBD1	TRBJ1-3	CASSQTTGSGNTIYF	TGCGCCAGCAGCCAAACGACAGGGTCCGGAAACACCATATATTTT
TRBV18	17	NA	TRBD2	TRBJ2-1	CASSQGLAGGPYNEQFF	TGTGCCAGCTCACAGGGACTAGCGGGGGGCCCCTACAATGAGCAGTTCTTC
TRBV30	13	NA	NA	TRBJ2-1	CAWSQDGYNEQFF	TGTGCCTGGAGTCAAGACGGGTACAATGAGCAGTTCTTC
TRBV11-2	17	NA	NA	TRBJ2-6	CASSLRPGDSGANVLTF	TGTGCCAGCAGCTTGAGACCAGGGGATTCTGGGGCCAACGTCCTGACTTTC
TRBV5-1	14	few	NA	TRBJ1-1	CASSLEQLNTEAFF	TGCGCCAGCAGCTTGGAACAGTTGAACACTGAAGCTTTCTTT
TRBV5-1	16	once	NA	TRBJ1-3	CASSREGSTPGNTIYF	TGCGCCAGCAGCAGGGAGGGATCTACCCCTGGAAACACCATATATTTT
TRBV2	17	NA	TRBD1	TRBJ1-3	CASSELGTGVSGNTIYF	TGTGCCAGCAGTGAACTTGGGACAGGGGTCTCTGGAAACACCATATATTTT
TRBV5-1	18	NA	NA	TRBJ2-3	CASSREGDRGIITDTQYF	TGCGCCAGCAGCCGGGAGGGCGACAGGGGGATTATCACAGATACGCAGTATTTT
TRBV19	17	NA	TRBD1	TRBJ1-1	CASNDLGTGRSGTEAFF	TGTGCCAGTAATGACCTCGGGACAGGGAGAAGCGGCACTGAAGCTTTCTTT
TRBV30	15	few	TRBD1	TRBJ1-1	CAWSSAGTGALGAFF	TGTGCCTGGAGTTCAGCCGGGACAGGGGCCCTTGGAGCTTTCTTT
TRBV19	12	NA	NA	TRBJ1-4	CASSMALEKLFF	TGTGCCAGTAGTATGGCCCTTGAAAAACTGTTTTTT
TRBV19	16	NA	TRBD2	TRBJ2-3	CASSMVAGGSTDTQYF	TGTGCCAGTAGTATGGTAGCGGGGGGGAGTACAGATACGCAGTATTTT
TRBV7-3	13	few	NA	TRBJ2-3	CASSISVTDTQYF	TGTGCCAGCAGCATCAGTGTTACAGATACGCAGTATTTT
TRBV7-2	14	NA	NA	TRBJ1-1	CASSPGLMNTEAFF	TGTGCCAGCAGCCCGGGACTCATGAACACTGAAGCTTTCTTT
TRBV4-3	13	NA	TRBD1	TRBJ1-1	CASSQRQGAEAFF	TGCGCCAGCAGCCAAAGACAGGGGGCTGAAGCTTTCTTT
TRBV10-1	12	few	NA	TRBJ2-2	CASSYRAGELFF	TGCGCCAGCAGTTACAGGGCCGGGGAGCTGTTTTTT
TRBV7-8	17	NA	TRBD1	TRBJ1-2	CASSLERGGTGRYGYTF	TGTGCCAGCAGCTTAGAAAGGGGGGGGACAGGGCGCTATGGCTACACCTTC
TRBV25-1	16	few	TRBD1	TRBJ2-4	CASSETGTGTKNIQYF	TGTGCCAGCAGTGAAACCGGGACAGGGACCAAAAACATTCAGTACTTC
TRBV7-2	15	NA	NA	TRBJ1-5	CASSPALGRSQPQHF	TGTGCCAGCAGCCCAGCGCTGGGGAGGAGTCAGCCCCAGCATTTT
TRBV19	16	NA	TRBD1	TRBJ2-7	CASSVPGQSASYEQYF	TGTGCCAGTAGTGTACCGGGACAGTCCGCTTCCTACGAGCAGTACTTC
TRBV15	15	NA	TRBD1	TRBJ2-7	CATSETGQGAHEQYF	TGTGCCACCAGCGAGACGGGACAGGGGGCTCACGAGCAGTACTTC
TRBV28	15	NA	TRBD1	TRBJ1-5	CASVLGTGFQQPQHF	TGTGCCAGTGTTCTCGGGACAGGGTTTCAGCAGCCCCAGCATTTT
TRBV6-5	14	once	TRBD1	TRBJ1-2	CASSYDRGNYGYTF	TGTGCCAGCAGTTATGACAGGGGGAACTATGGCTACACCTTC
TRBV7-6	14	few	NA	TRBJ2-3	CASSLTTSTDTQYF	TGTGCCAGCAGCCTCACAACCAGCACAGATACGCAGTATTTT
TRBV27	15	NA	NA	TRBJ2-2	CASRPSSEGTGELFF	TGTGCCAGCAGACCCTCTAGCGAGGGTACCGGGGAGCTGTTTTTT
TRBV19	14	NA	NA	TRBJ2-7	CASRSDNRAYEQYF	TGTGCCAGTAGATCCGACAATAGAGCCTACGAGCAGTACTTC
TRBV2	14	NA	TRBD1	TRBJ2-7	CARSSGTGGDEQYF	TGTGCCAGATCGTCCGGGACAGGGGGCGACGAGCAGTACTTC
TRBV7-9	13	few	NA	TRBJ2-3	CASRMESTDTQYF	TGTGCCAGCAGGATGGAGAGCACAGATACGCAGTATTTT